Below, 3 T cell receptor beta chains from the same sample are listed, as sequenced in a study of CD8 T cells in Susac syndrome. RNA was extracted with the RNeasy kit, and a quantity of roughly 0.5 to 1 ug was reverse transcribed using random hexamers. One entry per CDR3 protein results from TCRdb running MiXCR on the immunoSEQ multiplex PCR reads. Among around 230,000 distinct CDR3 sequences, 90% to 97% were seen once, and the ten largest hold around 0.1%. Input material: CD4+ T cells from PBMCs. These receptors came from a human donor with Susac syndrome.

The chain recombines TRBV5-4 with TRBJ2-3, with D uncertain. This CDR3 has 12 amino acids. Germline CDR1 reads SGHNT; CDR2 reads YYREEE (reference sequence). V lost 7 bases and J lost 6, with 12 bases in between. CDR3 nucleotide sequence: TGTGCCAGCGGGCTAGTAACTGATACGCAGTATTTT. As protein: CASGLVTDTQYF. The variable domain in full, with the rest retrieved from reference TRBV5-4 and TRBJ2-3, is ETGVTQSPTHLIKTRGQQVTLRCSSQSGHNTVSWYQQALGQGPQFIFQYYREEENGRGNFPPRFSGLQFPNYSSELNVNALELDDSALYLCASGLVTDTQYFGPGTRLTVL.

This clonotype turned up a few times. The chain uses TRBV12-3 or TRBV12-4 and TRBJ2-2; the D gene is possibly TRBD2 (5 bases). Trimming removed 3 bases at V and 4 bases at J, with 6 bases between. The CDR3 covers 13 residues. The CDR3 DNA is TGTGCCAGCAGTTTGGGGAGCACCGGGGAGCTGTTTTTT. Its translation is CASSLGSTGELFF.

J is TRBJ2-7 and V is TRBV21-1; the table's D call, TRBD1, has no DNA check behind it. TRBV21-1 is designated a pseudogene. CDR3 length: 13 amino acids. The CDR3 loop is CASGLGGRHEQYF. The CDR3 DNA sequence: TGTGCCAGCGGTCTCGGGGGGCGGCACGAGCAGTACTTC.